This T cell receptor beta chain was recorded in a study of PD-L1 blockade in urothelial cancer. Study-level background: Patients had been given 0 to 3 earlier chemotherapy regimens. Researchers looked at the blood 3 weeks (second dose) and 6 weeks after treatment began.

The method was immunoSEQ multiplex PCR; TCRdb's version includes in-frame clones alone and lacks a portion of them. The sample records around 40,000 clones, approximately 90% being singletons. CDR1 is SEHNR and CDR2 is FQNEAQ in the germline V gene (reference sequence). The V and J ends lost 1 base and 3 bases respectively, with 9 bases between them. This CDR3 is built from 15 residues. The chain couples TRBV7-9 to TRBJ2-2; D is perhaps TRBD1 (5 bases). The sample in question was PBMCs, obtained around atezolizumab (anti-PD-L1) treatment. The TCR originated in a man aged 55 to 70 with urothelial cancer. DNA of the CDR3: TGTGCCAGCAGCTTAGATCTCAGGGACACCGGGGAGCTGTTTTTT. Translation gives CASSLDLRDTGELFF.